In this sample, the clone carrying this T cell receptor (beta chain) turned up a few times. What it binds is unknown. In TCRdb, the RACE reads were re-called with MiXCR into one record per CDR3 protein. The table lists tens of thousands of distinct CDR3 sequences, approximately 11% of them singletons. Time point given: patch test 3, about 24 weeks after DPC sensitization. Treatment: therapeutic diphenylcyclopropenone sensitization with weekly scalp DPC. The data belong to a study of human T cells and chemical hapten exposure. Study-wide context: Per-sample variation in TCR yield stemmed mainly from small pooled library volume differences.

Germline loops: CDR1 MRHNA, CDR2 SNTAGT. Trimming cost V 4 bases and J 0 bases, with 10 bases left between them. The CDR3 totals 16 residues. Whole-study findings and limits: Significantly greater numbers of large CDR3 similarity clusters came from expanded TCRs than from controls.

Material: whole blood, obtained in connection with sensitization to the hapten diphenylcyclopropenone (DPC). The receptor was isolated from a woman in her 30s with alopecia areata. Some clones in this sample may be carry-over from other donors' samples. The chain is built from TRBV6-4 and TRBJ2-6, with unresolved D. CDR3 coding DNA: TGTGCCAGCAGTGGGACGGCCGGCTCTGGGGCCAACGTCCTGACTTTC. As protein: CASSGTAGSGANVLTF.